The 25 T cell receptor beta chains below all came from one sample that was sequenced in a study of CD8+ T cells in alopecia areata. RNA was extracted and reverse transcribed into cDNA as the sequencing template. Clones were read by immunoSEQ multiplex PCR, and TCRdb kept only the in-frame ones, dropping some. The table lists about 200,000 clones, 57% of them singletons. Sequenced here: CD4+ T cells sorted from blood, sampled at week 0. The source of these receptors is a human donor with alopecia areata.

A word on this clone: The junction departs from germline at one end; a sequencing error may be responsible. This chain links TRBV7-2 with TRBJ2-2; 12 bases are a match to TRBD2. Germline assignment: CDR1 SGHTA and CDR2 FQGNSA. The CDR3 contains 15 residues. The CDR3 coding sequence is TGTGCCAGCAGCCTAGCGGGAGGGCCGTCCGGGGAGCTGTTTTTT. Amino acid sequence: CASSLAGGPSGELFF.

The chain recombines TRBV7-2 with TRBJ2-1; 11 bases are a match to TRBD2. The germline V gene has CDR1 SGHTA and CDR2 FQGNSA. V gave up 4 bases and J gave up 9 bases; unmatched junction bases: 11. This CDR3 is built from 16 residues. The CDR3 DNA sequence: TGTGCCAGCAGCTCTAGACTAGCGGGGTCGTTGAGTGAGCAGTTCTTC. This encodes CASSSRLAGSLSEQFF.

The genes are TRBV5-5 and TRBJ2-1; weak D call: TRBD2 (6 bases). V dropped 4 bases and J dropped 6 bases, with 17 bases sitting between them. The CDR3 length is 15 residues. The germline V gene has CDR1 SGHKS and CDR2 YYEKEE (reference sequence). The CDR3 region is CASSAEGQGPNEQFF. CDR3 DNA sequence: TGTGCCAGCAGCGCGGAGGGGCAGGGACCCAATGAGCAGTTCTTC.

This rearrangement joins TRBV7-2 to TRBJ2-7; D gene uncertain. Germline V gene lookup returns CDR1 SGHTA and CDR2 FQGNSA. The germline V and J ends were trimmed by 1 base and 3 bases, with 10 bases remaining between them. The CDR3 has 14 residues. The chain's CDR3 is CASSLVWSVYEQYF. In DNA, the CDR3 is TGTGCCAGCAGCTTAGTCTGGTCAGTCTACGAGCAGTACTTC.

This clone was seen a handful of times. This chain links TRBV2 with TRBJ1-2; D gene uncertain. Germline V gene lookup returns CDR1 SNHLY and CDR2 FYNNEI. The CDR3 is 13 residues long. The germline V and J ends were trimmed by 5 bases and 8 bases, with 15 bases remaining between them. CDR3 loop: CASSQTDSYGYTF. The DNA for the CDR3 is TGTGCCAGCAGTCAGACGGATAGTTACGGCTACACCTTC.

This chain links TRBV10-3 with TRBJ1-2, with TRBD1 identical over 8 bases. Germline assignment: CDR1 ENHRY and CDR2 SYGVKD. V trimming: 3 bases; J trimming: 5 bases; junction bases outside the gene matches: 5. The CDR3 is 14 amino acids. The CDR3, as DNA: TGTGCCATCAGTGACCGCGACAGGGGATATGGCTACACCTTC. Its translation is CAISDRDRGYGYTF.

This clone showed up just a few times. CDR3 region: CASTVAKNIQYF. The DNA of the CDR3 is TGTGCCAGCACGGTAGCCAAAAACATTCAGTACTTC. The chain combines TRBV7-9 with TRBJ2-4, with unresolved D. V dropped 7 bases and J dropped 0 bases, with 4 bases sitting between them. There are 12 residues in the CDR3. Germline V lookup: CDR1 SEHNR, CDR2 FQNEAQ (reference sequence).

This chain joins TRBV5-1 and TRBJ1-2; TRBD1 agrees at 7 bases. This CDR3 is built from 13 residues. Germline-derived CDR1 and CDR2 are SGHRS and YFSETQ. With V trimmed by 0 bases and J by 8 bases, 4 bases remained unmatched. CDR3 protein: CASSLAGQYGYTF. The CDR3 DNA sequence: TGCGCCAGCAGCTTGGCGGGACAGTACGGCTACACCTTC.

The gene calls are TRBV5-1 and TRBJ1-2; 7 nucleotides match TRBD1. CDR3 length: 16 amino acids. V dropped 0 bases and J dropped 4; count of bases not matched to a gene: 9. CDR1 is SGHRS, CDR2 YFSETQ, per germline. The CDR3 DNA follows: TGCGCCAGCAGCTTGGAGGGGACAGCGACTTCCTATGGCTACACCTTC. Translated, it gives CASSLEGTATSYGYTF. The full variable domain, completed using reference TRBV5-1 and TRBJ1-2, is KAGVTQTPRYLIKTRGQQVTLSCSPISGHRSVSWYQQTPGQGLQFLFEYFSETQRNKGNFPGRFSGRQFSNSRSEMNVSTLELGDSALYLCASSLEGTATSYGYTFGSGTRLTVV.

In its sample, this clone was seen a few times. This sequence joins TRBV2 and TRBJ1-2; D gene ambiguous. V lost 4 bases and J 8 bases, leaving 8 bases between the germline ends. The germline V gene has CDR1 SNHLY and CDR2 FYNNEI. The CDR3 loop spans 11 amino acids. The CDR3 DNA reads TGTGCCAGCAGTGTAGAGGGCGGCTACACCTTC. Residues: CASSVEGGYTF.

The chain has TRBV6-5 and TRBJ1-1; D is unclear. Germline V lookup: CDR1 MNHEY, CDR2 SVGAGI. The V gene lost 7 bases and the J gene lost 2 bases, with 11 bases spanning the gap. There are 13 residues in the CDR3. In DNA form, the CDR3 reads TGTGCCAGCACACAACCGCCAAACACTGAAGCTTTCTTT. Its translation is CASTQPPNTEAFF.

The J gene is TRBJ1-2, the V gene TRBV4-1; weak D call: TRBD1 (6 bases). This CDR3 is built from 14 residues. The germline V gene has CDR1 MGHRA and CDR2 YSYEKL. Trimming left V 5 bases short and J 8 bases short, with 18 bases between. CDR3 nucleotides: TGCGCCAGCAGCAACCCCCGCGGGGGCGGGGGCTACACCTTC. Protein sequence: CASSNPRGGGGYTF.

This sequence joins TRBV7-2 and TRBJ2-3; D unresolved. Per germline, CDR1 SGHTA and CDR2 FQGNSA. The CDR3 sequence is 13 residues long. The V gene lost 5 bases and the J gene lost 0 bases, with 6 bases spanning the gap. The CDR3 is CASSPESTDTQYF. The CDR3 DNA sequence: TGTGCCAGCAGCCCCGAGAGCACAGATACGCAGTATTTT.

This clone has just a few counts. The rearrangement uses TRBV30 and TRBJ1-5; possibly TRBD1 for D (5 bases). The V and J ends lost 5 bases and 0 bases respectively, with 11 bases between them. Germline CDR1 is GTSNPN and CDR2 is SVGIG (reference sequence). CDR3 length: 14 residues. CDR3 nucleotides: TGTGCCTGGCACGACGGGACTAGCAATCAGCCCCAGCATTTT. Encoded protein: CAWHDGTSNQPQHF. The full variable domain, with the rest looked up from reference TRBV30 and TRBJ1-5, is SQTIHQWPATLVQPVGSPLSLECTVEGTSNPNLYWYRQAAGRGLQLLFYSVGIGQISSEVPQNLSASRPQDRQFILSSKKLLLSDSGFYLCAWHDGTSNQPQHFGDGTRLSIL.

This clone was counted only a few times. The V and J genes are TRBV4-2 and TRBJ2-7; tentatively, D is TRBD1 (7 bases). Germline V lookup: CDR1 LGHNA, CDR2 YNFKEQ. The V end was cut by 4 bases, the J end by 0 bases, with 10 bases between. The CDR3 is 14 residues long. This chain's CDR3 is CASSPGGSSYEQYF. CDR3 coding DNA: TGTGCCAGCAGCCCAGGGGGGTCCTCCTACGAGCAGTACTTC.

This chain links TRBV30 with TRBJ1-5; no firm D call. Per germline, CDR1 GTSNPN and CDR2 SVGIG (reference sequence). The V end was cut by 2 bases, the J end by 4 bases, with 9 bases between. This CDR3 is 13 amino acids long. CDR3 in DNA: TGTGCCTGGAGTCTAAACAGAAATCAGCCCCAGCATTTT. Its translation: CAWSLNRNQPQHF.

This clone was observed once. The rearrangement links TRBV9 to TRBJ1-2, with D perhaps matching TRBD1 (5 bases). In germline, CDR1 is SGDLS, CDR2 YYNGEE. The CDR3 sequence is 13 residues long. V was shortened by 0 bases and J by 5 bases, with 8 bases between the two germline ends. The CDR3 DNA reads TGTGCCAGCAGCGTAGCTACAGGATATGGCTACACCTTC. This codes for CASSVATGYGYTF.

Points on this clone: The missing conserved phenylalanine or tryptophan at the end of this CDR3 makes a read error likely. It is unclear where the CDR3 begins or ends on the DNA, so no DNA is shown, and the CDR3 is as TCRdb lists it. J is TRBJ1-2 and V is TRBV2; TRBD1, the D gene given by the table, was not confirmed from the DNA. Germline CDR1 and CDR2: SNHLY and FYNNEI. The CDR3 extends over 12 residues, inclusive of both ends. CDR3 loop: CASSGDRGPSSI.

The genes are TRBV29-1 and TRBJ1-2; D gene ambiguous. The V gene's germline CDR1 is SQVTM and CDR2 ANQGSEA. Trimming removed 4 bases from V and 4 bases from J, with 19 bases in between. CDR3 length: 15 residues. In nucleotides, the CDR3 is TGCAGCGTTGGTCATGGCTTACTAGATGCCTATGGCTACACCTTC. Translated: CSVGHGLLDAYGYTF.

This clone showed up just a few times. The V call is TRBV7-9, the J call TRBJ2-7, with 12 bases aligning to TRBD2. Germline-derived CDR1 and CDR2 are SEHNR and FQNEAQ (reference sequence). J lost 0 bases, V lost 5 bases, and 2 bases had no gene match. This CDR3 is built from 15 residues. This CDR3 reads CASSQTSGSSYEQYF. The CDR3 DNA follows: TGTGCCAGCAGCCAGACTAGCGGGAGCTCCTACGAGCAGTACTTC.

The chain combines TRBV29-1 with TRBJ1-1; no definite D call. Germline V lookup: CDR1 SQVTM, CDR2 ANQGSEA. V lost 0 bases, J lost 5 bases, and 10 bases lay in between. This CDR3 has 13 residues. The CDR3 loop is CSVEDLVWTEAFF. As DNA, the CDR3 is TGCAGCGTTGAAGATTTGGTTTGGACTGAAGCTTTCTTT. The full variable domain, in which reference TRBV29-1 and TRBJ1-1 provide the parts outside the CDR3, is SAVISQKPSRDICQRGTSLTIQCQVDSQVTMMFWYRQQPGQSLTLIATANQGSEATYESGFVIDKFPISRPNLTFSTLTVSNMSPEDSSIYLCSVEDLVWTEAFFGQGTRLTVV.

The gene calls are TRBV13 and TRBJ1-2; 10 bases are a match to TRBD1. CDR3 length: 14 amino acids. Trimming took 3 bases from V and 8 from J; bases not matched to a gene: 6. Germline V CDR1 and CDR2: PRHDT, FYEKMQ (reference sequence). The CDR3 DNA reads TGTGCCAGCAGCTTCCGGGACAGGGGAGGCGGCTACACCTTC. This codes for CASSFRDRGGGYTF.

The chain is built from TRBV30 and TRBJ2-4, with 10 positions matching TRBD1. Germline CDR1 and CDR2: GTSNPN and SVGIG (reference sequence). The CDR3 covers 12 residues. Trimming removed 6 bases from V and 7 bases from J; junction bases left unmatched: 3. CDR3 nucleotide sequence: TGTGCCTGTGTGGGACAGGGGAACATTCAGTACTTC. It translates to CACVGQGNIQYF. Using reference TRBV30 and TRBJ2-4 for the parts outside the CDR3, the full variable domain is SQTIHQWPATLVQPVGSPLSLECTVEGTSNPNLYWYRQAAGRGLQLLFYSVGIGQISSEVPQNLSASRPQDRQFILSSKKLLLSDSGFYLCACVGQGNIQYFGAGTRLSVL.

The CDR3 DNA sequence: TGTGCCAGCAGCTTTCGGGTCTCTGGGGCCAACGTCCTGACTTTC. Amino acid sequence: CASSFRVSGANVLTF. V gene TRBV5-6 combines with J gene TRBJ2-6; D is uncertain. Germline V gene data show CDR1 as SGHDT and CDR2 as YYEEEE. This CDR3 has 15 amino acids. Between the trimmed V and J ends, which lost 2 bases and 0 bases, there was a span of 6 bases.

CDR3: CASSPPFGDRTYEQYF. The CDR3 DNA follows: TGTGCCAGCTCACCGCCATTTGGGGACAGGACCTACGAGCAGTACTTC. The V gene is TRBV18, the J gene TRBJ2-7; the match to TRBD1 covers 8 bases. V gave up 3 bases and J gave up 2 bases; unmatched junction bases: 9. The CDR3 has 16 residues. CDR1 and CDR2 (germline): KGHSH, LQKENI.